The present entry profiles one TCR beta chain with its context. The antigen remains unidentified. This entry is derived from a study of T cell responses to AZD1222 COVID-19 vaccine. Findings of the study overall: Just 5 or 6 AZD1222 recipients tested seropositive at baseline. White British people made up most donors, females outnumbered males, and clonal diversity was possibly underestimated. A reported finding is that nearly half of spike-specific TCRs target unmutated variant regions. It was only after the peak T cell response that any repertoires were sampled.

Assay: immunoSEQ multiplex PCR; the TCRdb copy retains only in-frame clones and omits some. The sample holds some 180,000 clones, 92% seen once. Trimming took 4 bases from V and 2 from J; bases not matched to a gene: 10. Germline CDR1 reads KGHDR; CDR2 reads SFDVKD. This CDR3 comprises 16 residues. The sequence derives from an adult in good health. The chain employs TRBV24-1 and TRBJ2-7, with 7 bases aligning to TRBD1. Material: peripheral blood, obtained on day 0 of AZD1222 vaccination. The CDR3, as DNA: TGTGCCACCAGTGAGAACCGACAGGGTATAACCTACGAGCAGTACTTC. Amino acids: CATSENRQGITYEQYF.